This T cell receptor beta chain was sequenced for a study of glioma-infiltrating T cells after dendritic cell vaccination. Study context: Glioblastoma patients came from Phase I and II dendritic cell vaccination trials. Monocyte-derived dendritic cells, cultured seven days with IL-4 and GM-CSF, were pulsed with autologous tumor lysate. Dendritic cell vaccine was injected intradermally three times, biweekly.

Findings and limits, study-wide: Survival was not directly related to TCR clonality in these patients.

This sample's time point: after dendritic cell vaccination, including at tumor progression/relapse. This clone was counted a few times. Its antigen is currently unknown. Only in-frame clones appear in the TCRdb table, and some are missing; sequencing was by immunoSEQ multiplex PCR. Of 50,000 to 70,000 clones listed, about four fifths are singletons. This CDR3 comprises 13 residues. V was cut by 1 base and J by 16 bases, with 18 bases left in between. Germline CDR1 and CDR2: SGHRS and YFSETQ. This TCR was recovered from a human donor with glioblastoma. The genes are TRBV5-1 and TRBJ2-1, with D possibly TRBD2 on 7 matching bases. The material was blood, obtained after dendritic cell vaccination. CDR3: CASSLLGGAVAFF. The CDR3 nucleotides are TGCGCCAGCAGCTTGCTGGGGGGGGCTGTGGCTTTCTTC.